This T cell receptor (beta chain) was retrieved from a study of shared clonotypes between healthy human individuals (dated by TCRdb to 2020 to 2022). Some background on the complete study: Three men and two women, aged 18 to 49 years, made up the cohort. Between about 0.8 and 9 billion PBMCs per donor were obtained by leukapheresis. For each donor, CD4 naive and CD4 memory were each run on three plates, CD8 naive on two plates, and CD8 memory on one plate. The study deeply sequenced blood TCR repertoires of five healthy adults to estimate repertoire size and the extent of clonotype sharing between individuals. Libraries were prepared and TCR repertoires were sequenced by different laboratories using diverse techniques, in order to increase sequencing depth and limit assay-specific biases. The paper's findings and limits, for the study overall: Pairwise subsampling indicated that sequencing depth was expected to affect the degree of clonotype sharing among donors. The small number of donors limited the genetic and exposure-history diversity represented. Compared with non-shared clonotypes, the clonotypes found in all four sorted-subset donors had higher generation probabilities. Sampling was restricted to blood, and TCR repertoires in tissues likely differ from the TCR repertoires found in blood. Larger estimated clonotype richness was generally found for naive subsets than for memory subsets. Sharing across several donors was observed for about 5% of naive CD4, about 3.2% of naive CD8, 2% to 2.5% of memory CD4, and around 0.4% of memory CD8 clonotypes. Incomplete sequencing was indicated by rarefaction of sorted-subset datasets, despite the large sequencing depth.

A remark on this clone: Its antigen specificity is not known. Per-nucleotide qualities are absent, and no much larger clonotype sits a single base away.

Using the deep immunoSEQ assay, TCR CDR3 regions were amplified from genomic DNA by multiplex PCR. Extracted genomic DNA from each cell subset was distributed evenly across all wells of several immunoSEQ 96-well plates, and each plate was treated as a replicate. For sorted subsets, approximately 210 ng of genomic DNA, equivalent to 25,000 to 35,000 T cell genomes, went into each replicate PCR. The purified libraries were quantified using a Qubit 3.0 fluorometer, sized with a Bioanalyzer 2100, and then quantified again using the KAPA Library Quantification kit. A separate single-read 150-cycle Illumina NextSeq 550 flow cell was used to sequence each immunoSEQ 96-well plate. Under the source paper's analysis protocol: The immunoSEQ output contained only junctional sequences without quality scores, so filtering could not match that applied to full-length reads. Sequences were annotated with PyIR, a Python wrapper for IgBLAST v1.9, using IMGT germline references to assign V/J genes and CDR3. Reads were removed for weak V/J assignments (E-value above 1e-6), missing CDR3, stop codons, out-of-frame junctions, or ambiguous translated residues. V3J clonotypes were defined as sequences sharing the same inferred V gene, J gene, and CDR3 amino acid sequence. Percentage overlap between repertoires was computed as shared unique clonotypes divided by the size of the smaller repertoire. Repertoire richness was assessed with RTK rarefaction, the Chao1 estimator, and Recon v2.1 estimates of unobserved clonotypes. Generation probabilities were computed with OLGA for all TCRbeta clonotypes obtained by the gDNA method from several donors. TCRdb provides this immuneACCESS table in a form limited to in-frame rearrangements. Some clones are lacking; in checked studies, under half of them reflect an unresolved V gene, and why the rest are absent is not known. The DNA was the basis for D and trimming; V, J and clone size are from that table. Recorded for this sample are around 580,000 clones; 95% to 98% of them occurred a single time. The ten largest clones represent around 0.3% of the sample.

CD8 naive samples were CD45RO-negative cells positively selected for CCR7, giving a CD45RA+CCR7+ population that excluded TemRA cells. The donors were healthy, HIV-negative adults with no recently reported acute infections or vaccinations. Only Caucasian adults living in Nashville, Tennessee, USA were represented among the donors. Blood was collected by leukapheresis, and PBMCs were isolated by Ficoll-Histopaque density gradient centrifugation and then cryopreserved in liquid nitrogen vapor phase. Analytical flow cytometry was used to check the purity and quantity of every magnetically sorted T cell population. Genomic DNA was isolated from each sorted fraction and quantified by UV absorbance on a Nanodrop 2000c. Input material: naive CD8+ T cells sorted from blood. The cell subset or site label corresponds to: CD45RA+CCR7+. The clonotype originates from a man aged 25-45 years in good health.

The DNA sequence is TGCGCCAGTGCGGGACTACCCTTCTACGAGCAGTACTTC. It encodes CASAGLPFYEQYF. Recombination joined TRBV5-1 with TRBJ2-7, with 7 bases in between that match TRBD2. The cysteine opens and the phenylalanine closes a CDR3 of 13 amino acids. Only the CDR3 DNA is retained, 39 bases long and in frame from the first base. Trimming leaves V shorter by 8 bases and J shorter by 3 bases, with the junction holding 8 bases beyond the gene matches. CDR1 and CDR2 were assigned from the germline V gene as SGHRS and YFSETQ.